Following are 11 T cell receptor beta chains from one sample sequenced in a study of radiotherapy plus CTLA-4 blockade in lung cancer. Some clones are missing from TCRdb's copy, which holds only in-frame ones; the method was immunoSEQ multiplex PCR. In the table there are some 23,000 clones, around 70% of which are singletons. The sequences come from peripheral blood, collected from a patient treated with radiotherapy plus ipilimumab. These receptor sequences come from a human donor with non-small cell lung cancer who had stable disease on radiotherapy plus ipilimumab.

CDR3 region: CASSHYYSYEQYF. Here the CDR3 DNA reads TGTGCCAGCAGCCACTATTACTCCTACGAGCAGTACTTC. The gene calls are TRBV5-4 and TRBJ2-7; D unclear. There are 13 residues in the CDR3. Germline V gene lookup returns CDR1 SGHNT and CDR2 YYREEE (reference sequence). Trimming shortened V by 4 bases and J by 0 bases, and 8 bases separated the two germline ends.

The V gene is TRBV11-2, the J gene TRBJ1-2; weak D call: TRBD1 (6 bases). Germline CDR1 SGHAT, CDR2 FQNNGV. The CDR3 is 15 amino acids. The V end was cut by 5 bases, the J end by 5 bases, with 18 bases between. The CDR3 sequence is CASSLGTRGHYGYTF. For the CDR3, the DNA is TGTGCCAGCAGCCTAGGGACGCGGGGGCATTATGGCTACACCTTC.

The chain links TRBV19 to TRBJ2-3; 7 bases are a match to TRBD1. CDR1 is LNHDA and CDR2 is SQIVND in the germline V gene (reference sequence). The V segment lost 7 bases and the J segment 1 base; nucleotides outside the gene matches: 8. The CDR3 loop spans 15 amino acids. The CDR3: CASTKDRLGTDTQYF. DNA for the CDR3: TGTGCCAGTACCAAGGACAGGCTTGGCACAGATACGCAGTATTTT.

In regard to this clone: The identical CDR3 is also encoded by other nucleotide sequences in the sample. The chain is built from TRBV4-3 and TRBJ1-2; D unclear. Germline V lookup: CDR1 LGHNA, CDR2 YSLEER. Trimming cost V 0 bases and J 0 bases, with 8 bases left between them. The CDR3 length is 15 residues. DNA for the CDR3: TGCGCCAGCAGCCAAGATCCGGGGACTAACTATGGCTACACCTTC. Translating gives CASSQDPGTNYGYTF.

V is TRBV27 and J is TRBJ2-7; D is undetermined. In germline, CDR1 is MNHEY, CDR2 SMNVEV (reference sequence). This CDR3 comprises 14 residues. Trimming cost V 6 bases and J 4 bases, with 16 bases left between them. CDR3 sequence: CASRSLGYLYEQYF. The DNA for the CDR3 is TGTGCCAGCAGATCCTTGGGCTACCTTTACGAGCAGTACTTC.

This clone was seen more than once but under ten times. This CDR3 is CASSPDGRGGVTEAFF. The CDR3 DNA is TGTGCCAGCAGCCCAGATGGCAGGGGTGGAGTCACTGAAGCTTTCTTT. The V call is TRBV11-3, the J call TRBJ1-1; D perhaps matches TRBD1 (6 bases). V was pared by 5 bases and J by 4 bases, with 20 bases between. CDR3 length equals 16 residues. Germline CDR1 is SGHNT and CDR2 is YENEEA.

The V call is TRBV6-5, the J call TRBJ2-3; D unclear. Germline V gene sequence: CDR1 MNHEY, CDR2 SVGAGI. V lost 5 bases and J 2 bases, leaving 2 bases between the germline ends. This CDR3 has 11 amino acids. DNA for the CDR3: TGTGCCAGCAGTAACACAGATACGCAGTATTTT. As protein: CASSNTDTQYF.

The chain employs TRBV18 and TRBJ2-6; D is perhaps TRBD1 (6 bases). Trimming left V 3 bases short and J 0 bases short, with 15 bases between. The CDR3 has 18 amino acids. Germline loops: CDR1 KGHSH, CDR2 LQKENI. CDR3 DNA sequence: TGTGCCAGCTCACCCTCGACAGGTCCCCGCTCTGGGGCCAACGTCCTGACTTTC. Amino acids: CASSPSTGPRSGANVLTF.

CDR3 residues: CASSWGGGPGYTF. For the CDR3, the DNA is TGTGCCAGCAGCTGGGGTGGAGGACCCGGCTACACCTTC. The genes are TRBV6-6 and TRBJ1-2; D remains ambiguous. Germline-derived CDR1 and CDR2 are MNHNY and SVGAGI (reference sequence). The germline V and J ends were trimmed by 6 bases and 8 bases, with 16 bases remaining between them. This CDR3 has 13 amino acids.

Here the CDR3 DNA reads TGTGCCAGCAGCTCGACAAGCGGGAGTCGGACCCAGTACTTC. This gives the protein CASSSTSGSRTQYF. The rearrangement joins TRBV5-6 to TRBJ2-5; 8 bases fit TRBD2. CDR1 is SGHDT, CDR2 YYEEEE, per germline. The CDR3 runs to 14 residues. Trimming cost V 3 bases and J 7 bases; bases outside gene matches: 8.

This chain's CDR3 is CASSLSGAALGETQYF. For the CDR3, the DNA is TGTGCCAGCAGTTTATCCGGGGCAGCCTTGGGGGAGACCCAGTACTTC. This chain uses TRBV27 with TRBJ2-5; the D gene could be TRBD1 or TRBD2 (5 bases each). V was shortened by 0 bases and J by 5 bases, with 16 bases between the two germline ends. In germline, CDR1 is MNHEY, CDR2 SMNVEV (reference sequence). This CDR3 has 16 amino acids.